One sample yielded the 17 T cell receptor beta chains listed below, sequenced in a study of blood T cells in healthy people across ages. A J-beta primer mix and a sample-barcoded 5' primer were used in a second PCR of about 7 to 12 cycles. MiXCR, applied by TCRdb to the 5' RACE reads, yields one record per CDR3 protein. The sample shows roughly 1.9 million distinct CDR3 sequences, about two fifths of them seen only once. The sequenced sample consisted of blood. These TCRs come from a human donor in good health.

This clonotype appeared once. V gene TRBV27 combines with J gene TRBJ1-1; tentatively, D is TRBD1 (5 bases). Between the trimmed V and J ends, which lost 3 bases and 0 bases, there was a span of 17 bases. The CDR3 has 17 residues. CDR1 is MNHEY, CDR2 SMNVEV, per germline (reference sequence). CDR3 protein: CASSLFLGEGMNTEAFF. The CDR3 coding sequence is TGTGCCAGCAGTTTGTTTTTGGGGGAGGGGATGAACACTGAAGCTTTCTTT.

Only a few counts were recorded for this clonotype. V and J are TRBV24-1 and TRBJ2-7; TRBD2 might be the D (6 bases). The end of the DNA aligns better with TRBJ2-5, so the J call may be wrong. Germline values: CDR1 KGHDR, CDR2 SFDVKD. This CDR3 has 15 residues. The DNA of the CDR3 is TGTGCCACCAGTGATCCTGCCGGGACTGGAGAGACCCAGTACTTC. Translating it yields CATSDPAGTGETQYF.

This clonotype appeared once. CDR3 sequence reads: CSAIGTGAYEQYF. In DNA, the CDR3 is TGCAGTGCAATCGGGACAGGGGCCTACGAGCAGTACTTC. The rearrangement links TRBV20-1 to TRBJ2-7, with TRBD1 matching 10 bases. The length of the CDR3 is 13 residues. Germline loops: CDR1 DFQATT, CDR2 SNEGSKA (reference sequence). J was trimmed by 2 bases and V by 6 bases; bases with no gene match: 4.

This clonotype was counted between two and nine times. Germline and junction disagree at one end, which may indicate a read error. The chain carries TRBV7-2 and TRBJ1-2; D uncertain. The CDR3 runs to 14 residues. Per germline, CDR1 SGHTA and CDR2 FQGNSA. This chain's CDR3 is CASSSPKGMEGYTF. CDR3 sequence (DNA): TGCGCCAGCAGTAGCCCGAAGGGAATGGAAGGCTACACCTTC.

This clonotype was seen repeatedly, ten times or more. The chain carries TRBV20-1 and TRBJ2-2; 9 bases fit TRBD1. The CDR3 is 18 residues long. Germline trimming cut 0 bases from V and 6 bases from J; bases unmatched to any gene: 14. The germline gives CDR1 DFQATT, CDR2 SNEGSKA (reference sequence). For the CDR3, the DNA is TGCAGTGCTAGAGATTCCGATAGGGGACAGGGTGACGCCGGGGAGCTGTTTTTT. Protein sequence: CSARDSDRGQGDAGELFF.

The chain employs TRBV29-1 and TRBJ1-2; D is uncertain. Germline V CDR1 and CDR2: SQVTM, ANQGSEA. The CDR3 runs to 13 residues. V lost 3 bases and J lost 4, with 12 bases in between. The CDR3 nucleotides are TGCAGCGTTGATTGGCCGGAAAGCTATGGCTACACCTTC. Amino acids: CSVDWPESYGYTF.

J is TRBJ1-6 and V is TRBV2, with D perhaps matching TRBD1 (5 bases). The CDR3 loop spans 15 amino acids. V lost 2 bases, J lost 10 bases, and 15 bases lay in between. The germline V gene encodes CDR1 SNHLY and CDR2 FYNNEI. CDR3 protein: CASSERGGLRSPLHF. In DNA form, the CDR3 reads TGTGCCAGCAGTGAAAGGGGAGGGCTCCGGTCACCCCTCCACTTT.

This chain's CDR3 is CASSGSGQSAYEQYF. The DNA of the CDR3 is TGTGCCAGCAGTGGTTCGGGACAGTCCGCCTACGAGCAGTACTTC. This chain uses TRBV7-9 with TRBJ2-7; TRBD1 agrees at 7 bases. Germline assignment: CDR1 SEHNR and CDR2 FQNEAQ (reference sequence). The CDR3 length is 15 residues. V lost 6 bases and J lost 2; bases outside the gene matches: 10.

This chain links TRBV11-2 with TRBJ2-3; a weak D match, TRBD1 (6 bases). This CDR3 spans 15 amino acids. Germline V gene sequence: CDR1 SGHAT, CDR2 FQNNGV. V was trimmed by 8 bases and J by 2 bases, leaving 17 bases between them. As DNA, the CDR3 is TGTGCCAGCGAGTTCAGGGGAACCCCCACAGATACGCAGTATTTT. This gives the protein CASEFRGTPTDTQYF.

V is TRBV18 and J is TRBJ2-3, with D perhaps matching TRBD1 (5 bases). This CDR3 has 15 residues. V shed 1 base and J shed 3 bases, with 11 bases lying between them. Germline CDR1 and CDR2: KGHSH and LQKENI. The DNA of the CDR3 is TGTGCCAGCTCACCACTCAAACAGGCTACAGATACGCAGTATTTT. It translates to CASSPLKQATDTQYF.

The chain carries TRBV5-5 and TRBJ2-1; the D gene is possibly TRBD2 (6 bases). Germline V gives CDR1 SGHKS, CDR2 YYEKEE (reference sequence). The CDR3 consists of 18 residues. V was trimmed by 4 bases and J by 0 bases, leaving 20 bases between them. The CDR3 loop reads CASSRSPGLASSYNEQFF. The CDR3 coding sequence is TGTGCCAGCAGCCGATCCCCGGGACTGGCTAGCTCCTACAATGAGCAGTTCTTC.

This clonotype occurred a few times. The V and J genes are TRBV5-1 and TRBJ1-1; the D is unclear. Germline values: CDR1 SGHRS, CDR2 YFSETQ. The CDR3 is made up of 14 amino acids. V gave up 1 base and J gave up 4 bases, with 11 bases separating them. The DNA for the CDR3 is TGCGCCAGCAGCTTGTATGGCAGTACCACTGAAGCTTTCTTT. Translation: CASSLYGSTTEAFF.

V is TRBV6-5 and J is TRBJ1-4; 7 nucleotides align to TRBD1. CDR1 and CDR2 from the germline V gene are MNHEY and SVGAGI. Trimming at V came to 6 bases and at J to 8 bases, leaving 9 bases not matched to a gene. The length of the CDR3 is 14 residues. The CDR3 coding sequence is TGTGCCAGCAGGAACACAGGGGTTGAGGAAAAACTGTTTTTT. Encoded protein: CASRNTGVEEKLFF.

This clonotype was seen only a few times. The chain links TRBV20-1 to TRBJ1-2; D possibly corresponds to TRBD1 (6 bases). CDR3 length: 16 residues. Germline loops: CDR1 DFQATT, CDR2 SNEGSKA (reference sequence). Trimming stripped 5 bases from V and 2 bases from J, with 21 bases between. CDR3 sequence: CSARPSSGTRNYGYTF. In DNA form, the CDR3 reads TGCAGTGCTCGACCCTCCTCCGGGACAAGAAACTATGGCTACACCTTC.

This clonotype was observed a few times. V usage is TRBV5-1 and J usage is TRBJ2-5; D is unclear. Germline-derived CDR1 and CDR2 are SGHRS and YFSETQ. The CDR3 runs to 16 residues. V dropped 5 bases and J dropped 4 bases, with 21 bases sitting between them. CDR3 amino acids: CASRSLPGPAAETQYF. In DNA form, the CDR3 reads TGCGCCAGCAGGTCTCTCCCTGGTCCGGCGGCAGAGACCCAGTACTTC. Filled out from reference TRBV5-1 and TRBJ2-5, the complete variable domain reads KAGVTQTPRYLIKTRGQQVTLSCSPISGHRSVSWYQQTPGQGLQFLFEYFSETQRNKGNFPGRFSGRQFSNSRSEMNVSTLELGDSALYLCASRSLPGPAAETQYFGPGTRLLVL.

V is TRBV11-2 and J is TRBJ2-4, with no clear D. CDR3 length: 13 amino acids. V lost 5 bases to trimming and J lost 4 bases, with 9 bases between them. Germline V gives CDR1 SGHAT, CDR2 FQNNGV. Here the CDR3 reads CASSAQLKNIQYF. The CDR3 DNA is TGTGCCAGCAGCGCGCAGTTAAAAAACATTCAGTACTTC.

The rearrangement links TRBV6-2 or TRBV6-3 to TRBJ1-5; no firm D call. The V gene lost 0 bases and the J gene lost 0 bases, with 18 bases spanning the gap. This CDR3 region has 19 residues. CDR1 and CDR2 from the germline V gene are MNHEY and SVGEGT. The CDR3 DNA follows: TGTGCCAGCAGTTACTCGGCCAAGGAGAGTCTCTATAGCAATCAGCCCCAGCATTTT. Translating it yields CASSYSAKESLYSNQPQHF.